The 8 T cell receptor beta chains listed next were all sequenced from one sample in a study of OX40 agonist ivuxolimab in advanced cancers. Assay: immunoSEQ multiplex PCR; the TCRdb copy retains only in-frame clones and omits some. Of over 55,000 clones listed, roughly 90% are singletons. Material: CD4+ or CD8+ T cells sorted from blood, obtained in a trial of the OX40 agonist ivuxolimab. These receptors were taken from an adult with an advanced solid tumor such as melanoma, head and neck, liver or kidney cancer.

Notes on this clone: Germline is not matched at one junction end, which may reflect a read error. CDR3 region: CASCLYSTPNTEAFF. The CDR3 nucleotides are TGTGCCAGCTGCTTGTATAGTACTCCGAACACTGAAGCTTTCTTT. This chain connects TRBV5-6 to TRBJ1-1; D is uncertain. Germline CDR1 and CDR2: SGHDT and YYEEEE. This CDR3 has 15 amino acids.

J is TRBJ2-7 and V is TRBV9, with TRBD1 matching over 9 bases. The germline V gene encodes CDR1 SGDLS and CDR2 YYNGEE. CDR3 length equals 14 residues. Trimming took 2 bases from V and 3 from J; bases not matched to a gene: 3. The CDR3 sequence is CASSVGTGLYEQYF. CDR3 sequence (DNA): TGTGCCAGCAGCGTGGGGACAGGGCTCTACGAGCAGTACTTC.

The chain carries TRBV5-1 and TRBJ1-2, with D possibly matching TRBD1 (6 bases). The CDR3 totals 15 residues. Germline CDR1 SGHRS, CDR2 YFSETQ. Between the trimmed V and J ends, which lost 4 bases and 0 bases, there was a span of 13 bases. CDR3 region: CASSPGGQTNYGYTF. For the CDR3, the DNA is TGCGCCAGCAGCCCCGGCGGACAGACTAACTATGGCTACACCTTC.

V gene TRBV5-4 combines with J gene TRBJ2-7, with D possibly TRBD1 on 5 matching bases. Germline assignment: CDR1 SGHNT and CDR2 YYREEE (reference sequence). Trimming took off 5 bases at V and 2 bases at J, with 17 bases between the two ends. CDR3 length: 15 amino acids. The CDR3 DNA reads as TGTGCCAGCAGACCAAGGGGTCCGAGAACCTACGAGCAGTACTTC. It encodes CASRPRGPRTYEQYF.

This chain links TRBV5-1 with TRBJ1-1; a possible D gene is TRBD1 (5 bases). V was pared by 4 bases and J by 1 base, with 8 bases between. CDR1 is SGHRS, CDR2 YFSETQ, per germline. This CDR3 contains 13 residues. CDR3 bases: TGCGCCAGCAGCCTCACAGGGAACACTGAAGCTTTCTTT. Its protein product is CASSLTGNTEAFF.

The V call is TRBV7-2, the J call TRBJ1-5, with D tentatively TRBD1 (6 bases). The CDR3 spans 14 residues. Germline CDR1 is SGHTA and CDR2 is FQGNSA. Trimming cost V 4 bases and J 3 bases, with 10 bases left between them. CDR3 bases: TGTGCCAGCAGCTCCACAGGGTACAATCAGCCCCAGCATTTT. Translating gives CASSSTGYNQPQHF.

The chain has TRBV2 and TRBJ2-7, with D tentatively TRBD1 or TRBD2 (5 bases each). The V and J ends lost 2 bases and 6 bases respectively, with 14 bases between them. Germline CDR1 and CDR2: SNHLY and FYNNEI. CDR3 length: 14 amino acids. In nucleotides, the CDR3 is TGTGCCAGCAGTGAACCCATCGGGGCGGGCGAGCAGTACTTC. Its protein product is CASSEPIGAGEQYF. Combining the CDR3 with reference TRBV2 and TRBJ2-7 gives the whole variable domain EPEVTQTPSHQVTQMGQEVILRCVPISNHLYFYWYRQILGQKVEFLVSFYNNEISEKSEIFDDQFSVERPDGSNFTLKIRSTKLEDSAMYFCASSEPIGAGEQYFGPGTRLTVT.

The sample holds a few counts of this clone. The rearrangement uses TRBV7-5 and TRBJ2-5; the table gives TRBD2 as D, unverified against the DNA. TRBV7-5 is a pseudogene. The CDR3 extends over 16 amino acids. CDR3 coding DNA: TGTGTCAGAAGCCAAACATTAGCGGGGTGGCAAGAGACCCAGTACTTC. Its translation is CVRSQTLAGWQETQYF.